One sample yielded the 23 T cell receptor beta chains listed below, sequenced in a study of T cells after yellow fever vaccination. TCRdb reprocessed the 5' RACE reads with MiXCR, giving one entry per CDR3 protein. Counted here are some 290,000 distinct CDR3 sequences, about 10% occurring once; the ten biggest clones make up roughly 3%. The source was CD4+ T cells sorted from PBMCs, collected 45 days after the yellow fever booster vaccination. These TCRs come from a man between 18 and 29 years old who received the YFV17D yellow fever vaccine.

Ten or more counts support this clonotype. The chain uses TRBV20-1 and TRBJ2-5; D possibly corresponds to TRBD2 (6 bases). This CDR3 contains 14 residues. The germline V gene encodes CDR1 DFQATT and CDR2 SNEGSKA (reference sequence). Trimming cost V 0 bases and J 2 bases, with 10 bases left between them. This CDR3 is CSARDVGGQETQYF. The CDR3 bases are TGCAGTGCTAGAGATGTGGGGGGACAAGAGACCCAGTACTTC.

This clonotype has only a few counts. V is TRBV6-6 and J is TRBJ2-2, with 12 nucleotides matching TRBD2. Germline CDR1 reads MNHNY; CDR2 reads SVGAGI (reference sequence). This CDR3 contains 16 residues. V was pared by 4 bases and J by 7 bases, with 7 bases of the junction left unmatched. In nucleotides, the CDR3 is TGTGCCAGCAGTTTCCCTAGCGGGGGGGTCTTCGGGGAGCTGTTTTTT. This encodes CASSFPSGGVFGELFF.

This clonotype was counted only a few times. The V gene is TRBV20-1, the J gene TRBJ1-1; possibly TRBD1 for D (5 bases). The CDR3 consists of 17 residues. The germline V gene has CDR1 DFQATT and CDR2 SNEGSKA (reference sequence). Trimming stripped 0 bases from V and 7 bases from J, with 24 bases between. The CDR3: CSARDYGGSKLRHEAFF. The CDR3 region has the DNA TGCAGTGCTAGAGATTATGGGGGTAGTAAATTGCGTCATGAAGCTTTCTTT.

J is TRBJ1-5 and V is TRBV30; no reliable D call. V was clipped by 3 bases and J by 5 bases, with 11 bases between them. The germline V gene has CDR1 GTSNPN and CDR2 SVGIG (reference sequence). This CDR3 is 13 amino acids long. Here the CDR3 DNA reads TGTGCCTGGAGCCCCGTTCCCCATCAGCCCCAGCATTTT. This codes for CAWSPVPHQPQHF.

This chain links TRBV7-9 with TRBJ2-2, with D hard to call. Germline V gene data show CDR1 as SEHNR and CDR2 as FQNEAQ (reference sequence). Trimming shortened V by 3 bases and J by 2 bases, and 10 bases separated the two germline ends. This CDR3 has 15 amino acids. Here the CDR3 DNA reads TGTGCCAGCAGCTTCCCTACAGAAAACACCGGGGAGCTGTTTTTT. Translating it yields CASSFPTENTGELFF.

The CDR3 DNA sequence: TGTGCCAGCAGTCAAAGCGGGAGCTCCTACAATGAGCAGTTCTTC. Translation gives CASSQSGSSYNEQFF. The chain uses TRBV28 and TRBJ2-1; 8 bases match TRBD2. Germline-derived CDR1 and CDR2 are MDHEN and SYDVKM. The CDR3 consists of 15 residues. The J segment lost 0 bases and the V segment lost 5 bases, leaving 3 bases of the junction unmatched.

The rearrangement uses TRBV20-1 and TRBJ2-3, with D uncertain. The length of the CDR3 is 13 residues. Germline loops: CDR1 DFQATT, CDR2 SNEGSKA (reference sequence). The germline V and J ends were trimmed by 6 bases and 7 bases, with 17 bases remaining between them. CDR3 residues: CSAIGPRANTQYF. CDR3 coding DNA: TGCAGTGCCATCGGGCCCAGAGCCAATACGCAGTATTTT.

This clonotype was counted between two and nine times. The genes are TRBV7-2 and TRBJ2-1, with D unclear. CDR1 SGHTA and CDR2 FQGNSA come from the germline V gene. This CDR3 is 13 amino acids long. V was shortened by 0 bases and J by 10 bases, with 10 bases between the two germline ends. The CDR3 is CASSLAGYGEQFF. The CDR3 nucleotides read TGTGCCAGCAGCTTAGCAGGGTACGGAGAGCAGTTCTTC.

The chain combines TRBV10-1 with TRBJ2-1, with 7 bases fitting TRBD1. CDR3 length: 12 amino acids. Per the germline V gene, CDR1 is WNHNN and CDR2 is SYGVQD (reference sequence). Trimming removed 3 bases from V and 12 bases from J; junction bases left unmatched: 5. CDR3 amino acids: CASSDPGQWQFF. CDR3 nucleotide sequence: TGCGCCAGCAGTGACCCGGGACAGTGGCAGTTCTTC.

The chain links TRBV5-1 to TRBJ2-3; D is perhaps TRBD2 (6 bases). The germline gives CDR1 SGHRS, CDR2 YFSETQ. Trimming took off 2 bases at V and 1 base at J, with 8 bases between the two ends. The CDR3 sequence is 14 residues long. The CDR3 sequence: CASSFGSRTDTQYF. Written as DNA, the CDR3 is TGCGCCAGCAGCTTCGGGAGCCGCACAGATACGCAGTATTTT.

This clonotype was seen only a few times. The chain is built from TRBV7-2 and TRBJ1-2; weak D call: TRBD1 (5 bases). CDR1 and CDR2 (germline): SGHTA, FQGNSA. The CDR3 sequence is 15 residues long. Trimming took 1 base from V and 0 from J, leaving 9 bases between them. The CDR3 DNA reads as TGTGCCAGCAGCTTAGTTCGGGGGGCTAACTATGGCTACACCTTC. Its protein is CASSLVRGANYGYTF.

This clonotype was seen at least ten times. The J gene is TRBJ1-2, the V gene TRBV5-1; D perhaps matches TRBD1 (6 bases). Germline V gene lookup returns CDR1 SGHRS and CDR2 YFSETQ. The CDR3 contains 12 residues. Trimming took 4 bases from V and 11 from J, leaving 15 bases between them. CDR3 coding DNA: TGCGCCAGCAGCCCCCGGGACACTCCGTACACCTTC. It is translated as CASSPRDTPYTF.

This clonotype was seen more than once but under ten times. V usage is TRBV20-1 and J usage is TRBJ1-5; D gene unclear. The CDR3 loop spans 11 amino acids. Between the trimmed V and J ends, which lost 3 bases and 3 bases, there was a span of 3 bases. Germline values: CDR1 DFQATT, CDR2 SNEGSKA (reference sequence). The CDR3 nucleotides are TGCAGTGCTAGTAACAATCAGCCCCAGCATTTT. Translating gives CSASNNQPQHF.

This clonotype was counted a few times. The rearrangement links TRBV12-3 or TRBV12-4 to TRBJ2-3; TRBD2 is a possible D gene (7 bases). This CDR3 has 16 amino acids. V was pared by 7 bases and J by 8 bases, with 25 bases between. The CDR3 DNA reads TGTGCCAGCACCCTTCTGCTAGCGGCGACCAGGGGTACGCAGTATTTT. Translating it yields CASTLLLAATRGTQYF.

The table lists this clonotype with a few counts. DNA for the CDR3: TGCGCCAGCAGCCAAGCTAGGGTTTACAATGAGCAGTTCTTC. As protein: CASSQARVYNEQFF. V is TRBV4-3 and J is TRBJ2-1; D is unclear. This CDR3 comprises 14 residues. Trimming cost V 1 base and J 4 bases, with 8 bases left between them. Germline V gives CDR1 LGHNA, CDR2 YSLEER.

This clonotype was seen only a few times. The chain employs TRBV6-1 and TRBJ2-7, with 7 bases fitting TRBD1. The germline gives CDR1 MNHNS, CDR2 SASEGT. Trimming removed 5 bases from V and 1 base from J; junction bases left unmatched: 5. CDR3 size: 14 residues. CDR3 amino acids: CASSTRDRSYEQYF. The CDR3 DNA is TGTGCCAGCAGTACTCGGGACAGATCCTACGAGCAGTACTTC.

This clonotype was picked up a small number of times. This chain connects TRBV18 to TRBJ2-3; D is unresolved. The CDR3 has 16 residues. Looked up from germline, CDR1 is KGHSH and CDR2 is LQKENI. V lost 2 bases to trimming and J lost 2 bases, with 14 bases between them. The CDR3 DNA is TGTGCCAGCTCACCAACCACGTACAGAGCCACAGATACGCAGTATTTT. It specifies CASSPTTYRATDTQYF.

This chain joins TRBV7-3 and TRBJ2-1; TRBD2 agrees at 14 bases. This CDR3 region has 16 residues. Looked up from germline, CDR1 is SGHTA and CDR2 is FQGTGA. V lost 5 bases, J lost 9 bases, and 9 bases stayed unmatched. The CDR3 sequence: CASSPQTSGGAGEQFF. The DNA for the CDR3 is TGTGCCAGCAGCCCCCAGACTAGCGGGGGGGCCGGTGAGCAGTTCTTC.

There are many counts of this clonotype. The CDR3 loop is CASSLGGSWGEKLFF. CDR3 nucleotide sequence: TGTGCCAGCAGCTTAGGAGGCTCCTGGGGTGAAAAACTGTTTTTT. V and J are TRBV7-9 and TRBJ1-4; D is unresolved. The germline V gene has CDR1 SEHNR and CDR2 FQNEAQ (reference sequence). With 1 base removed from V and 7 bases from J, the gap between germline ends came to 13 bases. This CDR3 region has 15 residues. Together with reference TRBV7-9 and TRBJ1-4, the CDR3 gives the full variable domain: DTGVSQNPRHKITKRGQNVTFRCDPISEHNRLYWYRQTLGQGPEFLTYFQNEAQLEKSRLLSDRFSAERPKGSFSTLEIQRTEQGDSAMYLCASSLGGSWGEKLFFGSGTQLSVL.

This chain joins TRBV7-9 and TRBJ1-2; 9 bases are a match to TRBD1. Trimming removed 3 bases from V and 6 bases from J; junction bases left unmatched: 11. Per the germline V gene, CDR1 is SEHNR and CDR2 is FQNEAQ (reference sequence). The CDR3 covers 16 residues. The CDR3 nucleotides read TGTGCCAGCAGCTTTCATCGGACAGGGGCGCTTGATGGCTACACCTTC. Protein product: CASSFHRTGALDGYTF.

This clonotype was picked up a small number of times. The rearrangement uses TRBV6-6 and TRBJ1-2; a weak D match, TRBD1 (5 bases). CDR3 size: 12 residues. Germline V gene lookup returns CDR1 MNHNY and CDR2 SVGAGI (reference sequence). V dropped 6 bases and J dropped 2 bases, with 7 bases sitting between them. In nucleotides, the CDR3 is TGTGCCAGCAGAGAGGGGAACTATGGCTACACCTTC. This translates into CASREGNYGYTF.

The chain combines TRBV4-1 with TRBJ1-1; maybe TRBD1 (6 bases). The germline gives CDR1 MGHRA, CDR2 YSYEKL. V was cut by 0 bases and J by 4 bases, with 24 bases left in between. This CDR3 has 19 residues. In DNA form, the CDR3 reads TGCGCCAGCAGCCAAGAGTCGGGACAAAGCTCGAGGGTCCGCACTGAAGCTTTCTTT. Its protein product is CASSQESGQSSRVRTEAFF.

J is TRBJ2-5 and V is TRBV29-1; D is unclear. This CDR3 has 14 residues. CDR1 SQVTM and CDR2 ANQGSEA come from the germline V gene. V lost 0 bases, J lost 7 bases, and 15 bases lay in between. The CDR3 loop is CSVEERLLVRTQYF. CDR3 coding DNA: TGCAGCGTTGAAGAACGACTGCTCGTGAGGACCCAGTACTTC.